Sequencing of this T cell receptor (beta chain) was carried out in a study of T-cell reconstitution after alpha-beta-depleted transplantation in children. Unique molecular identifiers were built into the TCRbeta library. One entry per CDR3 protein results from TCRdb running MiXCR on the PCR reads. The table lists 70,000 to 95,000 distinct CDR3 sequences, more than 10% of them singletons. This clonotype occurred many times. The sequence was collected from a human donor who donated a stem cell graft to a child with inherited bone marrow failure. The sample was PBMCs from the stem cell graft donor, taken from the stem cell graft.

The CDR3 region has the DNA TGCAGTGCTAGAATGGGGGCTGACACTGAAGCTTTCTTT. Protein product: CSARMGADTEAFF. V and J are TRBV20-1 and TRBJ1-1; D possibly corresponds to TRBD1 (6 bases). The CDR3 has 13 amino acids. Germline CDR1 and CDR2: DFQATT and SNEGSKA (reference sequence). Trimming stripped 2 bases from V and 3 bases from J, with 10 bases between.